Listed below are T cell receptor beta chains from one sample, sequenced in a study of blood T cell repertoires in COVID-19. This table comes from immunoSEQ multiplex PCR, and its TCRdb copy is limited to in-frame clones, with some not included. The table lists about 250,000 clones, about 90% of them singletons. Sequenced input: PBMCs or T cells enriched from blood (not recorded which). These receptors came from a woman in her 30s with acute COVID-19. CDR3s include the opening cysteine and the closing phenylalanine or tryptophan. D genes are given only for firm matches. Part of the rows lack a size; the others show once, few, many or a class for expanded clones.

TRBJ2-2 | TRBV5-6 | few | TRBD2 | TGTGCCAGCAGTCCTAGGGGACTAGCGGGAGGAACCGGGGAGCTGTTTTTT | CASSPRGLAGGTGELFF
TRBJ1-3 | TRBV5-1 | . | . | TGCGCCAGCAGCACGGGCTCTGGAAACACCATATATTTT | CASSTGSGNTIYF
TRBJ2-7 | TRBV28 | . | TRBD2 | TGTGCCAGCACCCCGACTAGCGGGAGGACCCACGAGCAGTACTTC | CASTPTSGRTHEQYF
TRBJ1-3 | TRBV7-9 | . | . | TGTGCCAGCAGCTTACGTCGGCAGGGGTCACACACCATATATTTT | CASSLRRQGSHTIYF
TRBJ2-3 | TRBV2 | . | . | TGTGCCAGCACCCCTTTCGGGGGTATTATCACAGATACGCAGTATTTT | CASTPFGGIITDTQYF
TRBJ2-7 | TRBV4-1 | . | TRBD2 | TGCGCCAGCAGCTCCCGACTAGCGGGGTCGGTGGAGCAGTACTTC | CASSSRLAGSVEQYF
TRBJ2-1 | TRBV28 | . | TRBD2 | TGTGCCAGCAGCCTTGTGACTAGCGGGAGGACCAATGAGCAGTTCTTC | CASSLVTSGRTNEQFF
TRBJ1-3 | TRBV10-2 | . | . | TGCGCCAGCAGTGAGGTGCGGGGGTCCCCTGGAAACACCATATATTTT | CASSEVRGSPGNTIYF
TRBJ2-7 | TRBV7-9 | . | . | TGTGCCAGCAGCTTAGTGGGGAGCTCCTACGAGCAGTACTTC | CASSLVGSSYEQYF
TRBJ1-5 | TRBV28 | once | . | TGTGCCAGCAGCCGGCGGCAGCCCCAGCATTTT | CASSRRQPQHF
TRBJ2-5 | TRBV7-3 | . | TRBD1 | TGTGCCAGCAGCTTAGGGACAGGGGGCCAAGAGACCCAGTACTTC | CASSLGTGGQETQYF
TRBJ2-7 | TRBV28 | once | . | TGTGCCAGCAGTAGCAGCCTAGTACCCTACGAGCAGTACTTC | CASSSSLVPYEQYF
TRBJ1-6 | TRBV4-1 | . | . | TGCGCCAGCAGCCAAAACAGAAATAATTCACCCCTCCACTTT | CASSQNRNNSPLHF
TRBJ2-5 | TRBV2 | once | TRBD1 | TGTGCCAGCAGTTGGGACAGGGGGCCTCAAGAGACCCAGTACTTC | CASSWDRGPQETQYF
TRBJ1-1 | TRBV13 | . | TRBD1 | TGTGCCAGCAGCTTATTACAGGGGGGGTCTGAAGCTTTCTTT | CASSLLQGGSEAFF
TRBJ2-1 | TRBV18 | . | . | TGTGCCAGCTCACCAGGGACAGGCCTAGCGGGAAATACCCCGGGTAGCTCCTACAATGAGCAGTTCTTC | CASSPGTGLAGNTPGSSYNEQFF
TRBJ2-5 | TRBV12-3/TRBV12-4 | once | . | TGTGCCAGGAGAAAGCTAAGCCAAGAGACCCAGTACTTC | CARRKLSQETQYF
TRBJ1-2 | TRBV5-6 | . | TRBD1 | TGTGCCAGCAGCTTAAAGCCCGGGACAGCTTATGGCTACACCTTC | CASSLKPGTAYGYTF
TRBJ2-1 | TRBV7-3 | . | TRBD1 | TGTGCCAGCAGCCACGGGGACAGGGTGGGTGAGCAGTTCTTC | CASSHGDRVGEQFF
TRBJ2-2 | TRBV7-9 | once | . | TGTGCCAGCAGCTTAGCGGCTAGAGCCGGGGAGCTGTTTTTT | CASSLAARAGELFF
TRBJ1-1 | TRBV7-9 | few | . | TGTGCCAGCAGCCCACGAGGTCAGGGTTGGAAGAACACTGAAGCTTTCTTT | CASSPRGQGWKNTEAFF
TRBJ2-7 | TRBV5-6 | . | TRBD2 | TGTGCCAGCAGGGATGGCCTAGCGGGTCTCTCCTACGAGCAGTACTTC | CASRDGLAGLSYEQYF
TRBJ1-6 | TRBV7-8 | . | . | TGTGCCAGCAGCTTAGAGAGGGGGAATTCACCCCTCCACTTT | CASSLERGNSPLHF
TRBJ1-3 | TRBV12-3/TRBV12-4 | . | TRBD1 | TGTGCCAGCGCGACAGGGGGCAGAAACACCATATATTTT | CASATGGRNTIYF
TRBJ1-2 | TRBV30 | . | . | TGTGCCTGGAGTGTGGTGTGGAGCTATGGCTACACCTTC | CAWSVVWSYGYTF
TRBJ1-6 | TRBV30 | . | . | TGTGCCTGGTCTCTCGGTCACCCCCCGTCGGGTTCACCCCTCCACTTT | CAWSLGHPPSGSPLHF
TRBJ2-1 | TRBV28 | . | TRBD2 | TGTGCCATTGGGGGGGGAGTAGATGAGCAGTTCTTC | CAIGGGVDEQFF
TRBJ1-2 | TRBV28 | . | TRBD1 | TGTGCCAGCAGTTTATGGCCGCAGGGGGCGTATTATGGCTACACCTTC | CASSLWPQGAYYGYTF
TRBJ1-3 | TRBV27 | once | . | TGTGCCAAATTGGCAGGGGTCCCGAGATCGGGAAACACCATATATTTT | CAKLAGVPRSGNTIYF
TRBJ2-1 | TRBV9 | once | . | TGTGCCAGCAGCGTAGCGTTCGGGGAGCAGTTCTTC | CASSVAFGEQFF
TRBJ2-5 | TRBV5-1 | . | TRBD2 | TGCGCCAGCAGCTTGGGGCCGGGACTAGCGGGAGGACAAGAGACCCAGTACTTC | CASSLGPGLAGGQETQYF
TRBJ1-1 | TRBV3-1/TRBV3-2 | few | . | TGTGCCAGCAGCCAAGCCCAGGGCACTGAAGCTTTCTTT | CASSQAQGTEAFF
TRBJ2-2 | TRBV7-3 | . | . | TGTGCCAGCAGCCCGCCGGGGAGGCCCGGGGAGCTGTTTTTT | CASSPPGRPGELFF
TRBJ2-3 | TRBV10-1 | . | TRBD2 | TGCGCCAGCAGTGACGGGACTAAAGGGGCAGATACGCAGTATTTT | CASSDGTKGADTQYF
TRBJ2-1 | TRBV29-1 | . | . | TGCAGCGTAGCGGGGACAGGATTCGGAAATGAGCAGTTCTTC | CSVAGTGFGNEQFF
TRBJ2-2 | TRBV7-6 | . | . | TGTGCCAGCAGCTTCGCGGAGGGCCCGAACACCGGGGAGCTGTTTTTT | CASSFAEGPNTGELFF
TRBJ1-5 | TRBV7-9 | once | TRBD1 | TGTGCCAGCAGCTTGGCCGGGACAGGGGGCTTTCAGCCCCAGCATTTT | CASSLAGTGGFQPQHF
TRBJ1-3 | TRBV7-2 | . | . | TGTGCCAGCAGCTTAGTTGGGGGCTTAAACACCATATATTTT | CASSLVGGLNTIYF
TRBJ1-2 | TRBV29-1 | . | TRBD1 | TGCAGCGTTGGGCCAAGCCGGGACAGCACCCTCAACGGGGACTATGGCTACACCTTC | CSVGPSRDSTLNGDYGYTF
TRBJ1-5 | TRBV7-4 | . | . | TGTGCCAGCAGCTTCGTGCACGGTTGTCAGCCCCAGCATTTT | CASSFVHGCQPQHF
TRBJ2-1 | TRBV3-1/TRBV3-2 | . | TRBD2 | TGTGCCAGCAGCCCTACTAGCGGGGGCCAACCAACATCCTACAATGAGCAGTTCTTC | CASSPTSGGQPTSYNEQFF
TRBJ1-6 | TRBV2 | . | . | TGTGCCAGCACGGTCGGACTGAGCTCCTATAATTCACCCCTCCACTTT | CASTVGLSSYNSPLHF
TRBJ1-1 | TRBV30 | . | . | TGTGCCTGGGGTCACGGGGGGGACACTGAAGCTTTCTTT | CAWGHGGDTEAFF
TRBJ1-2 | TRBV7-3 | . | TRBD1 | TGTGCCAGCAGCTCGGGGACAGGGCATGGCTACACCTTC | CASSSGTGHGYTF
TRBJ2-3 | TRBV18 | . | TRBD2 | TGTGCCAGCTCAACCCTCGAAAGCGGGGTCGGGCCAGATACGCAGTATTTT | CASSTLESGVGPDTQYF
TRBJ1-3 | TRBV10-1 | . | . | TGCGCCAGCAGTGAGTGGAGTTCTGGAAACACCATATATTTT | CASSEWSSGNTIYF
TRBJ1-4 | TRBV28 | . | TRBD1 | TGTGCCAGCAATATTATGGGACAGGGTGAAAAACTGTTTTTT | CASNIMGQGEKLFF
TRBJ2-7 | TRBV25-1 | . | TRBD1 | TGTGCCAGCAGTGACCCCGGGACAGGGATAGGCTACGAGCAGTACTTC | CASSDPGTGIGYEQYF
TRBJ2-5 | TRBV5-4 | once | . | TGTGCCAGCAGCTTTGGGCCATTCCAAGAGACCCAGTACTTC | CASSFGPFQETQYF
TRBJ2-7 | TRBV7-8 | . | . | TGTGCCAGCAGCTTAGACGTGGTCAGAAACTACGAGCAGTACTTC | CASSLDVVRNYEQYF
TRBJ1-4 | TRBV15 | . | TRBD1 | TGTGCCACCAGCAGAGTTACCGGGACAGGGTTCCCTAATGAAAAACTGTTTTTT | CATSRVTGTGFPNEKLFF
TRBJ2-2 | TRBV28 | . | TRBD2 | TGTGCCAGCAGTTTGGGCCTAGCGGGGTTTCGCACCGGGGAGCTGTTTTTT | CASSLGLAGFRTGELFF
TRBJ2-5 | TRBV2 | . | . | TGTGCCAGCAGGCGAAAAGAGACCCAGTACTTC | CASRRKETQYF